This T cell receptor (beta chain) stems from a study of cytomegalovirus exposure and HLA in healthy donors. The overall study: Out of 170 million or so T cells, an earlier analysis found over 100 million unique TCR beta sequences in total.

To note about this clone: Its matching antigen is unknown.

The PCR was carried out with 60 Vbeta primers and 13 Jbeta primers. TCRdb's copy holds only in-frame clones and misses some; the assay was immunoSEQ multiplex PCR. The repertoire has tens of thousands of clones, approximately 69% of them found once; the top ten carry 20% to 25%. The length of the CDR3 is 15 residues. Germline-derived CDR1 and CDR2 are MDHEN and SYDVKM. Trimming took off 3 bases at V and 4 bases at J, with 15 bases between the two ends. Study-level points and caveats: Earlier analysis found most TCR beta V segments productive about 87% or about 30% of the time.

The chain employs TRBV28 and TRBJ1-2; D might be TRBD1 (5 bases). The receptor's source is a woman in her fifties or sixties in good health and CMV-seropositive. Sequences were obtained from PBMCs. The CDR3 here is CASSLGQPKTYGYTF. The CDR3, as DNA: TGTGCCAGCAGTTTGGGGCAGCCCAAGACCTATGGCTACACCTTC.